This T cell receptor beta chain appears in the sequencing data of a study of cytomegalovirus exposure and HLA in healthy donors. Study conclusions and caveats: Associated with HLA alleles at 0.05 false discovery rate in a later analysis were some 16,000 TCR beta sequences. Serostatus for CMV was the only available immune exposure information. Productive rates of about 90% or about 30% were seen for most TCR beta V segments in an earlier analysis.

This clone was recorded once. Its specificity is not known. The PCR employed 60 Vbeta primers together with 13 Jbeta primers. Assay used: immunoSEQ multiplex PCR; TCRdb lists only in-frame clones, some missing. The profile shows about 88,000 clones, just under 70% of them singletons. This clonotype was obtained from a man aged 50 or older in good health and CMV-seronegative. Sequencing was carried out using PBMCs.

The CDR3 reads CASLNREKDQPQHF. The CDR3 region has the DNA TGTGCCAGTTTAAACAGGGAGAAGGATCAGCCCCAGCATTTT. V is TRBV19 and J is TRBJ1-5; perhaps TRBD1 as D (6 bases). Trimming removed 8 bases at V and 5 bases at J, with 16 bases between. Germline V gene lookup returns CDR1 LNHDA and CDR2 SQIVND (reference sequence). The CDR3 has 14 amino acids.